This is a list of T cell receptor beta chains from one sample in a study of cytotoxic CD8 clonotypes in ibrutinib-treated CLL. Libraries were prepared by immunoSEQ multiplex PCR; TCRdb keeps only in-frame clonotypes and omits some of them. The sample holds about 140,000 clones, approximately 77% seen once. The starting material was PBMCs, obtained after 12 months of ibrutinib treatment. The receptors derive from a human donor with chronic lymphocytic leukemia. CDR3s include the opening cysteine and the closing phenylalanine or tryptophan. A D gene is named only where the DNA matches it firmly. Size is omitted from some rows. Given values are once, few, many or a class for expanded clones.

v_call: TRBV27
clone_size: .
d_call: .
j_call: TRBJ2-7
cdr3_nt: TGTGCCAGCAGTTTGACCCTGAGCTACGAGCAGTACTTC
cdr3_aa: CASSLTLSYEQYF

v_call: TRBV14
clone_size: few
d_call: .
j_call: TRBJ2-1
cdr3_nt: TGTGCCAGCAGCCGGGGCGCCAACAATGAGCAGTTCTTC
cdr3_aa: CASSRGANNEQFF

v_call: TRBV28
clone_size: few
d_call: TRBD1
j_call: TRBJ2-3
cdr3_nt: TGTGCCAGCAGTGCGCCACAGGGGAGCACAGATACGCAGTATTTT
cdr3_aa: CASSAPQGSTDTQYF

v_call: TRBV6-1
clone_size: .
d_call: .
j_call: TRBJ1-1
cdr3_nt: TGTGCCAGCAGTGAAGTGGGGGGCGGAGAAGAAGCTTTCTTT
cdr3_aa: CASSEVGGGEEAFF

v_call: TRBV4-2
clone_size: few
d_call: .
j_call: TRBJ2-7
cdr3_nt: TGTGCCAGCAGCCTGAACCATCTCTACGAGCAGTACTTC
cdr3_aa: CASSLNHLYEQYF

v_call: TRBV7-9
clone_size: .
d_call: TRBD1
j_call: TRBJ2-3
cdr3_nt: TGTGCCAGCAGCCCCAGGGACAGGGAGACAGATACGCAGTATTTT
cdr3_aa: CASSPRDRETDTQYF

v_call: TRBV19
clone_size: .
d_call: .
j_call: TRBJ1-5
cdr3_nt: TGTGCCAGTAGTATCGAGGGGTGGGGCAATCAGCCCCAGCATTTT
cdr3_aa: CASSIEGWGNQPQHF

v_call: TRBV2
clone_size: many
d_call: TRBD1
j_call: TRBJ2-1
cdr3_nt: TGTGCCAGCAGCGCAGGGGGCAATGAGCAGTTCTTC
cdr3_aa: CASSAGGNEQFF

v_call: TRBV28
clone_size: once
d_call: .
j_call: TRBJ2-3
cdr3_nt: TGTGCCAGCAGTTGGGCCGGGACGGTTTCAGATACGCAGTATTTT
cdr3_aa: CASSWAGTVSDTQYF

v_call: TRBV10-3
clone_size: .
d_call: TRBD2
j_call: TRBJ2-5
cdr3_nt: TGTGCCATCAGTGAAAGACTAGCGGGGGGAGAGACCCAGTACTTC
cdr3_aa: CAISERLAGGETQYF

v_call: TRBV6-5
clone_size: .
d_call: TRBD2
j_call: TRBJ2-5
cdr3_nt: TGTGCCAGCAGTTACACTAGCGGGGGGGCTGGAGAGACCCAGTACTTC
cdr3_aa: CASSYTSGGAGETQYF

v_call: TRBV6-1
clone_size: .
d_call: TRBD1
j_call: TRBJ2-7
cdr3_nt: TGTGCCAGCAGTACCCGGGACAGGGGGTCCTACGAGCAGTACTTC
cdr3_aa: CASSTRDRGSYEQYF

v_call: TRBV5-5
clone_size: .
d_call: .
j_call: TRBJ1-2
cdr3_nt: TGTGCCAGCAGCTTAGGGGGACTCTATGGCTACACCTTC
cdr3_aa: CASSLGGLYGYTF

v_call: TRBV7-6
clone_size: .
d_call: .
j_call: TRBJ1-6
cdr3_nt: TGTGCCAGCAGCTCTACAGGGCGCACCTATAATTCACCCCTCCACTTT
cdr3_aa: CASSSTGRTYNSPLHF

v_call: TRBV28
clone_size: .
d_call: .
j_call: TRBJ2-3
cdr3_nt: TGTGCCAGCAGTTCCCAAGGCACAGATACGCAGTATTTT
cdr3_aa: CASSSQGTDTQYF

v_call: TRBV7-9
clone_size: .
d_call: .
j_call: TRBJ2-2
cdr3_nt: TGTGCCAGCAGCTTGTGGGGGAACACCGGGGAGCTGTTTTTT
cdr3_aa: CASSLWGNTGELFF

v_call: TRBV27
clone_size: .
d_call: .
j_call: TRBJ1-2
cdr3_nt: TGTGCCAGCAGTCCAGGCCGGCCCACGTATGGCTACACCTTC
cdr3_aa: CASSPGRPTYGYTF

v_call: TRBV2
clone_size: .
d_call: .
j_call: TRBJ2-2
cdr3_nt: TGTGCCAGCACGGACGAAGCGAACACCGGGGAGCTGTTTTTT
cdr3_aa: CASTDEANTGELFF

v_call: TRBV2
clone_size: few
d_call: .
j_call: TRBJ2-3
cdr3_nt: TGTGCCAGCAGTAGGATACGCACAGATACGCAGTATTTT
cdr3_aa: CASSRIRTDTQYF

v_call: TRBV11-2
clone_size: .
d_call: TRBD1
j_call: TRBJ1-3
cdr3_nt: TGTGCCAGCAGCTTACTGACCGGGACAGGGATTGGAAACACCATATATTTT
cdr3_aa: CASSLLTGTGIGNTIYF

v_call: TRBV11-2
clone_size: .
d_call: TRBD1
j_call: TRBJ2-5
cdr3_nt: TGTGCCAGCAGCCCAGGGGGCTCAGGAGAGACCCAGTACTTC
cdr3_aa: CASSPGGSGETQYF

v_call: TRBV5-1
clone_size: .
d_call: TRBD1
j_call: TRBJ1-4
cdr3_nt: TGCGCCAGCAGCAGCGGGACAGTAGCTGAAAAACTGTTTTTT
cdr3_aa: CASSSGTVAEKLFF

v_call: TRBV6-1
clone_size: .
d_call: .
j_call: TRBJ2-1
cdr3_nt: TGTGCCAGCAGCGGCTACAGCTCCTACAATGAGCAGTTCTTC
cdr3_aa: CASSGYSSYNEQFF

v_call: TRBV7-7
clone_size: few
d_call: .
j_call: TRBJ2-1
cdr3_nt: TGTGCCAGCAGCTTAAACAAGGACAATGAGCAGTTCTTC
cdr3_aa: CASSLNKDNEQFF

v_call: TRBV28
clone_size: .
d_call: .
j_call: TRBJ1-5
cdr3_nt: TGTGCCAGCAGTTTATCGAGGTGGGGAGCCTCCAATCAGCCCCAGCATTTT
cdr3_aa: CASSLSRWGASNQPQHF

v_call: TRBV6-5
clone_size: .
d_call: TRBD1
j_call: TRBJ2-7
cdr3_nt: TGTGCCAGCAGTAAACTAGGGACAGGGGGTGAGGAGCAGTACTTC
cdr3_aa: CASSKLGTGGEEQYF

v_call: TRBV28
clone_size: .
d_call: TRBD1
j_call: TRBJ2-7
cdr3_nt: TGTGCCAGCACCGGGACAGCCGTGTCCTACGAGCAGTACTTC
cdr3_aa: CASTGTAVSYEQYF

v_call: TRBV4-2
clone_size: .
d_call: TRBD1
j_call: TRBJ2-3
cdr3_nt: TGTGCCAGCAGCCGATCGACAGGGGTCCCGCCGGATACGCAGTATTTT
cdr3_aa: CASSRSTGVPPDTQYF

v_call: TRBV30
clone_size: .
d_call: .
j_call: TRBJ2-7
cdr3_nt: TGTGCCTGGACAGCGGGTCGCGAGCAGTACTTC
cdr3_aa: CAWTAGREQYF

v_call: TRBV18
clone_size: .
d_call: TRBD2
j_call: TRBJ2-7
cdr3_nt: TGTGCCAGCTCTCCGGGACTAGCGGGAGCCTACGAGCAGTACTTC
cdr3_aa: CASSPGLAGAYEQYF

v_call: TRBV19
clone_size: .
d_call: TRBD1
j_call: TRBJ2-7
cdr3_nt: TGTGCCAGTAGAAGGACAGGGACGGGATACGAGCAGTACTTC
cdr3_aa: CASRRTGTGYEQYF

v_call: TRBV4-3
clone_size: .
d_call: .
j_call: TRBJ2-3
cdr3_nt: TGCGCCAGCAGCCAAGGCTCGACAGGTCGTACGCAGTATTTT
cdr3_aa: CASSQGSTGRTQYF

v_call: TRBV5-1
clone_size: .
d_call: .
j_call: TRBJ2-1
cdr3_nt: TGCGCCAGCCGCCCAGCGTCCCACAATGAGCAGTTCTTC
cdr3_aa: CASRPASHNEQFF

v_call: TRBV29-1
clone_size: .
d_call: .
j_call: TRBJ2-7
cdr3_nt: TGCAGCGTGGGCTTCGAATACGCTTACGAGCAGTACTTC
cdr3_aa: CSVGFEYAYEQYF

v_call: TRBV11-3
clone_size: .
d_call: .
j_call: TRBJ2-5
cdr3_nt: TGTGCCAGCAGCTCCCTTAACCCGGATGAGACCCAGTACTTC
cdr3_aa: CASSSLNPDETQYF

v_call: TRBV4-1
clone_size: .
d_call: TRBD2
j_call: TRBJ2-5
cdr3_nt: TGCGCCAGCAGCCTAGCGGGGCTAGCGGGTTTCTTCGGAGAGACCCAGTACTTC
cdr3_aa: CASSLAGLAGFFGETQYF

v_call: TRBV27
clone_size: few
d_call: .
j_call: TRBJ1-6
cdr3_nt: TGTGCCAGCAGTTGGTTGAGCTCCTATAATTCACCCCTCCACTTT
cdr3_aa: CASSWLSSYNSPLHF

v_call: TRBV13
clone_size: .
d_call: .
j_call: TRBJ2-7
cdr3_nt: TGTGCCAGCAGCGCGGCTAGCGCCAGCGAGCAGTACTTC
cdr3_aa: CASSAASASEQYF

v_call: TRBV27
clone_size: many
d_call: TRBD1
j_call: TRBJ1-2
cdr3_nt: TGTGCCAGCCGACAGGGGCCTGGCTACACCTTC
cdr3_aa: CASRQGPGYTF

v_call: TRBV6-1
clone_size: few
d_call: TRBD1
j_call: TRBJ1-2
cdr3_nt: TGTGCCAGCTTTATACAGGGGGAGAACTATGGCTACACCTTC
cdr3_aa: CASFIQGENYGYTF

v_call: TRBV19
clone_size: .
d_call: .
j_call: TRBJ1-6
cdr3_nt: TGTGCCAGTAGTCGCGAGGACAGTGAAAATTCACCCCTCCACTTT
cdr3_aa: CASSREDSENSPLHF

v_call: TRBV5-1
clone_size: .
d_call: .
j_call: TRBJ2-2
cdr3_nt: TGCGCCAGCTGTAATCCCCCGGGACGAACAACCGGGGAGCTGTTTTTT
cdr3_aa: CASCNPPGRTTGELFF

v_call: TRBV28
clone_size: .
d_call: .
j_call: TRBJ1-5
cdr3_nt: TGTGCCAGCAGTTTAATCGGGACAAGCAATCAGCCCCAGCATTTT
cdr3_aa: CASSLIGTSNQPQHF

v_call: TRBV4-2
clone_size: .
d_call: TRBD2
j_call: TRBJ2-7
cdr3_nt: TGTGCCAGCAGCCAAGATGGTACTAGGTGGAGCGGGGGGGCCTACGAGCAGTACTTC
cdr3_aa: CASSQDGTRWSGGAYEQYF

v_call: TRBV27
clone_size: .
d_call: .
j_call: TRBJ2-7
cdr3_nt: TGTGCCACCGATGGCGGGCGGATCTACGAGCAGTACTTC
cdr3_aa: CATDGGRIYEQYF

v_call: TRBV7-9
clone_size: .
d_call: TRBD2
j_call: TRBJ2-3
cdr3_nt: TGTGCCAGCAGCGATCCCGCCTGGACTAGCGGCACAGATACGCAGTATTTT
cdr3_aa: CASSDPAWTSGTDTQYF

v_call: TRBV6-5
clone_size: .
d_call: .
j_call: TRBJ1-5
cdr3_nt: TGTGCCAGCAATCCGGGGGGCGCCCGGAATCAGCCCCAGCATTTT
cdr3_aa: CASNPGGARNQPQHF

v_call: TRBV30
clone_size: .
d_call: .
j_call: TRBJ2-1
cdr3_nt: TGTGCCTGGTTGGGACGCGGAGGGGTTTGGGAGCAGTTCTTC
cdr3_aa: CAWLGRGGVWEQFF

v_call: TRBV19
clone_size: .
d_call: TRBD1
j_call: TRBJ1-2
cdr3_nt: TGTGCCAGTAGCGGACAGGGGATCTTCTATGGCTACACCTTC
cdr3_aa: CASSGQGIFYGYTF

v_call: TRBV6-5
clone_size: .
d_call: .
j_call: TRBJ2-1
cdr3_nt: TGTGCCAGCATTAGGTCCGCACGCGGTAACAATGAGCAGTTCTTC
cdr3_aa: CASIRSARGNNEQFF

v_call: TRBV7-2
clone_size: .
d_call: TRBD2
j_call: TRBJ2-1
cdr3_nt: TGTGCCAGCAGCTTAGTGGGGCTAGCGGGAGGGAGCTCCTACAATGAGCAGTTCTTC
cdr3_aa: CASSLVGLAGGSSYNEQFF

v_call: TRBV5-1
clone_size: .
d_call: TRBD2
j_call: TRBJ2-3
cdr3_nt: TGCGCCAGCAGCTTGGCCCTAGCGGGGGTCCAGGATACGCAGTATTTT
cdr3_aa: CASSLALAGVQDTQYF

v_call: TRBV14
clone_size: few
d_call: .
j_call: TRBJ1-4
cdr3_nt: TGTGCCAGCAGCCGGGCTGCGGATACTAATGAAAAACTGTTTTTT
cdr3_aa: CASSRAADTNEKLFF

v_call: TRBV27
clone_size: .
d_call: TRBD2
j_call: TRBJ2-3
cdr3_nt: TGTGCCAGCAGTTTATCCACTAGCGGGAGGCCTAGCACAGATACGCAGTATTTT
cdr3_aa: CASSLSTSGRPSTDTQYF

v_call: TRBV18
clone_size: .
d_call: TRBD2
j_call: TRBJ2-7
cdr3_nt: TGTGCCAGCTCGACGAGCGGGGGCACGTCCTACGAGCAGTACTTC
cdr3_aa: CASSTSGGTSYEQYF

v_call: TRBV7-9
clone_size: .
d_call: TRBD1
j_call: TRBJ2-3
cdr3_nt: TGTGCCAGCAGGCTCGGGACAGGGTCTAGCACAGATACGCAGTATTTT
cdr3_aa: CASRLGTGSSTDTQYF

v_call: TRBV29-1
clone_size: .
d_call: .
j_call: TRBJ1-1
cdr3_nt: TGCAGCGTTGATTCCAGGTCGCAGGGGTTCCCTGAAGCTTTCTTT
cdr3_aa: CSVDSRSQGFPEAFF

v_call: TRBV9
clone_size: .
d_call: TRBD2
j_call: TRBJ2-3
cdr3_nt: TGTGCCAGCAGCGTAGAACTAGCGGGGGGCCCGATGGGCACGCAGTATTTT
cdr3_aa: CASSVELAGGPMGTQYF

v_call: TRBV6-5
clone_size: .
d_call: .
j_call: TRBJ1-2
cdr3_nt: TGTGCCAGCAGGTTGGACTCTAACTATGGCTACACCTTC
cdr3_aa: CASRLDSNYGYTF